The entry that follows covers one TCR beta chain sequence. V was clipped by 5 bases and J by 4 bases; unmatched bases: 7. The CDR3 loop spans 15 amino acids. Germline-derived CDR1 and CDR2 are LNHDA and SQIVND (reference sequence). Using immunoSEQ multiplex PCR, the repertoire was profiled, and TCRdb retains in-frame clones only, with some absent. This sample has 250,000 or so clones, with 75% to 90% found just once. These data belong to a study of blood T cell repertoires in COVID-19. The TCR comes from a woman in her twenties or thirties with active or convalescent COVID-19. V and J are TRBV19 and TRBJ1-5; 8 bases agree with TRBD1. Sequencing input: peripheral blood. In DNA form, the CDR3 reads TGTGCCAGTAGTGCCACAGGGGGTCAAAATCAGCCCCAGCATTTT. It is translated as CASSATGGQNQPQHF.